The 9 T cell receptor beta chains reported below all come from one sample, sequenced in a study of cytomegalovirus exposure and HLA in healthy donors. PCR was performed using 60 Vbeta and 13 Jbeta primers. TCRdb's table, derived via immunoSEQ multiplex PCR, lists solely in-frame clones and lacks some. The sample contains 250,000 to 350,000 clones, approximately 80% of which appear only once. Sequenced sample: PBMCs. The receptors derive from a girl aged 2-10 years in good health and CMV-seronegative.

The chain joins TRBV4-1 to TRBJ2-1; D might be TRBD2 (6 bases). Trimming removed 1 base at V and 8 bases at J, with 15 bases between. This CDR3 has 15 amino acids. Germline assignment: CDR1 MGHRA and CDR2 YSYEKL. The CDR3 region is CASSQGALTRDEQFF. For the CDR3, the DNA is TGCGCCAGCAGCCAAGGGGCCCTGACTAGGGATGAGCAGTTCTTC.

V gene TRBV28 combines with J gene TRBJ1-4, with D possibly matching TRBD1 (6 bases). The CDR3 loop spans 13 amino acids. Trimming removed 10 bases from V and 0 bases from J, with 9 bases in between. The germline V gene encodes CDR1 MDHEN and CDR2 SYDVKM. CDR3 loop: CATGDPTNEKLFF. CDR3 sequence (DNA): TGTGCCACAGGGGACCCAACTAATGAAAAACTGTTTTTT.

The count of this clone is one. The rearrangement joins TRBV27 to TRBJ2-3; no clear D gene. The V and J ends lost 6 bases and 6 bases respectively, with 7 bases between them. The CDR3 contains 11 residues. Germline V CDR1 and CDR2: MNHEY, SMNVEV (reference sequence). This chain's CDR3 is CASSRADTQYF. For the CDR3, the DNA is TGTGCCAGCAGCCGAGCGGATACGCAGTATTTT.

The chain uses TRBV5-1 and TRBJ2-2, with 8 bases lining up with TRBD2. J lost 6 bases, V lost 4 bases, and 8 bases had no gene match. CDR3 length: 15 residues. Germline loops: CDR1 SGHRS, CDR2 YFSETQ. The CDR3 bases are TGCGCCAGCAGCCCGGGACTAGAAGTCTCCGGGGAGCTGTTTTTT. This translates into CASSPGLEVSGELFF.

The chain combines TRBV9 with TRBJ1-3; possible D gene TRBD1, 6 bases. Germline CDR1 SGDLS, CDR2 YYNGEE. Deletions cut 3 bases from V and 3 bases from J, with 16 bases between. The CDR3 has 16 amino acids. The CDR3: CASSDTGLSLGNTIYF. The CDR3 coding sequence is TGTGCCAGCAGCGATACAGGGTTGAGCCTTGGAAACACCATATATTTT.

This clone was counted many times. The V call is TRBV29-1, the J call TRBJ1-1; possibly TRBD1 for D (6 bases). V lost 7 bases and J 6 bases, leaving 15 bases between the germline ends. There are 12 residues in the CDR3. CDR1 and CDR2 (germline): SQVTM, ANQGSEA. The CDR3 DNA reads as TGCAGCGCCCTCCTACAGGGCGCTGAAGCTTTCTTT. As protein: CSALLQGAEAFF.

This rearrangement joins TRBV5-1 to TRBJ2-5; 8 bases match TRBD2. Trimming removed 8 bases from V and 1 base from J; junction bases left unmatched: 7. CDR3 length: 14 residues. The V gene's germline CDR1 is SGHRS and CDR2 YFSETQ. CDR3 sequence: CASKLAGGQETQYF. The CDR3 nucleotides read TGCGCCAGTAAACTTGCGGGAGGCCAAGAGACCCAGTACTTC.

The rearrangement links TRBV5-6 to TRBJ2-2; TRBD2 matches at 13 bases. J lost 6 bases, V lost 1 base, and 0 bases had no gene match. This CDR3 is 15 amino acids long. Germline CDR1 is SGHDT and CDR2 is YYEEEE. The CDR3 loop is CASSLTSGGAGELFF. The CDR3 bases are TGTGCCAGCAGCTTGACTAGCGGGGGGGCCGGGGAGCTGTTTTTT.

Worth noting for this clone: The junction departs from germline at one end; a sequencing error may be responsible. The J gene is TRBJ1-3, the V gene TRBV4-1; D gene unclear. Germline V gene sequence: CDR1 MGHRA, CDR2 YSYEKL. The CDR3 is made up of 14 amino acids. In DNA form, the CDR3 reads TGCGCCAGCAGCCAAGGAGGTCCTGGAAACGCCATATATTTT. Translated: CASSQGGPGNAIYF.